This T cell receptor (beta chain) came from a study of a mutant IDH1 vaccine in newly diagnosed glioma. Described time point: baseline, week 1 (first vaccination visit). Specified treatment: pre-vaccination baseline after standard-of-care therapy. Profiled with immunoSEQ multiplex PCR; TCRdb holds only in-frame clones, not every one. The repertoire holds about 92,000 clones, with roughly 77% as singletons. Germline CDR1 reads GTSNPN; CDR2 reads SVGIG (reference sequence). Trimming pared 0 bases from V and 10 bases from J, leaving 9 bases between. The length of the CDR3 is 11 residues. The rearrangement links TRBV30 to TRBJ1-1, with unresolved D. This receptor was identified in a man aged 40-50 years with glioma. This material consisted of PBMCs, taken from a glioma patient treated with radiotherapy, temozolomide or both. The CDR3 sequence is CAWSVQSGAFF. DNA for the CDR3: TGTGCCTGGAGTGTACAATCGGGAGCTTTCTTT.